The text below deals with one T cell receptor (beta chain). Random hexamers were used to reverse transcribe an amount of roughly 0.5 to 1 ug RNA. Using its own MiXCR run on the immunoSEQ multiplex PCR reads, TCRdb lists one record per CDR3 protein. The table lists around 180,000 distinct CDR3 sequences, approximately 93% of them singletons. The sample comes from a study of CD8 T cells in Susac syndrome. Per the germline V gene, CDR1 is LGHDT and CDR2 is YNNKEL (reference sequence). The CDR3 sequence is 13 residues long. With 1 base removed from V and 0 bases from J, the gap between germline ends came to 3 bases. TEMRA cells were enriched by FACS, and CD4+ and CD8+ T cells were negatively isolated.

Sequencing was done on a sample of CD4+ T cells from PBMCs. The V gene is TRBV3-1, the J gene TRBJ1-1, with D unresolved. This clonotype originated in a human donor with multiple sclerosis. The CDR3 sequence is CASSQGMNTEAFF. The DNA for the CDR3 is TGTGCCAGCAGCCAAGGAATGAACACTGAAGCTTTCTTT.